The 9 T cell receptor beta chains reported below all come from one sample, sequenced in a study of T cell responses to AZD1222 COVID-19 vaccine. Method: immunoSEQ multiplex PCR; TCRdb's copy keeps in-frame clones and lacks some. The top ten clones hold 2.8% of a sample with roughly 120,000 clones, 91% of them seen once. Specimen: peripheral blood, collected on day 0 of AZD1222 vaccination. These receptor sequences come from an adult in good health.

The chain has TRBV2 and TRBJ2-7; 9 nucleotides agree with TRBD2. CDR1 is SNHLY, CDR2 FYNNEI, per germline. This CDR3 spans 15 amino acids. J lost 1 base, V lost 8 bases, and 9 bases had no gene match. CDR3 amino acids: CASSVGSGGSYEQYF. The CDR3 DNA reads TGTGCCAGCTCGGTTGGTAGCGGGGGTTCCTACGAGCAGTACTTC.

The chain employs TRBV5-1 and TRBJ2-1; 8 bases align to TRBD2. The CDR3 spans 15 residues. Trimming took 0 bases from V and 10 from J; bases not matched to a gene: 9. Germline V gene lookup returns CDR1 SGHRS and CDR2 YFSETQ. Written as DNA, the CDR3 is TGCGCCAGCAGCTTGGACGGGACTAGTAGTCTGGAGCAGTTCTTC. This sequence encodes CASSLDGTSSLEQFF.

V is TRBV27 and J is TRBJ1-5; TRBD1 might be the D (6 bases). The CDR3 spans 14 residues. The germline V gene encodes CDR1 MNHEY and CDR2 SMNVEV (reference sequence). V was shortened by 2 bases and J by 7 bases, with 12 bases between the two germline ends. CDR3 nucleotide sequence: TGTGCCAGCAGTTTAACAGGGAGGTTGCAGCCCCAGCATTTT. As protein: CASSLTGRLQPQHF.

The gene calls are TRBV6-6 and TRBJ2-2, with TRBD2 as a possible D gene (6 bases). Trimming shortened V by 3 bases and J by 4 bases, and 12 bases separated the two germline ends. Germline-derived CDR1 and CDR2 are MNHNY and SVGAGI (reference sequence). This CDR3 contains 15 residues. The CDR3 sequence: CASSYMGGFTGELFF. The CDR3 nucleotides read TGTGCCAGCAGTTATATGGGGGGATTCACCGGGGAGCTGTTTTTT.

This clone was detected a few times. The chain links TRBV7-9 to TRBJ1-2; D is uncertain. Germline V gives CDR1 SEHNR, CDR2 FQNEAQ (reference sequence). CDR3 size: 13 residues. V lost 5 bases to trimming and J lost 6 bases, with 13 bases between them. CDR3 sequence: CASSALGEDGYTF. The CDR3 DNA reads as TGTGCCAGCAGCGCCCTTGGGGAAGATGGCTACACCTTC.

This chain uses TRBV29-1 with TRBJ1-1; 7 nucleotides align to TRBD1. The junction had 4 bases not matched to a gene; V was cut back by 4 bases and J by 2 bases. CDR1 SQVTM and CDR2 ANQGSEA come from the germline V gene. The CDR3 is 13 amino acids. The CDR3 nucleotides are TGCAGCGTTGCGAGGGGGCTAAACACTGAAGCTTTCTTT. Amino acids: CSVARGLNTEAFF.

This sequence joins TRBV3-1 (or the pseudogene TRBV3-2) and TRBJ2-1; the match to TRBD1 covers 12 bases. Unmatched junction bases numbered 4, after V lost 1 base and J lost 6 bases. Germline CDR1 is LGHDT and CDR2 is YNNKEL (reference sequence). The length of the CDR3 is 16 residues. Here the CDR3 DNA reads TGTGCCAGCAGCCAAGTGTCGGGACAGGGGGCCAATGAGCAGTTCTTC. This encodes CASSQVSGQGANEQFF.

The J gene is TRBJ2-3, the V gene TRBV6-2 or TRBV6-3; TRBD2 aligns across 10 bases. V shed 4 bases and J 0 bases; nucleotides not matched to a gene: 7. Germline V gives CDR1 MNHEY, CDR2 SVGEGT. The length of the CDR3 is 17 residues. The CDR3 nucleotides read TGTGCCAGCAGTTCGCGCCAGACTAGCGGGAGCACAGATACGCAGTATTTT. This codes for CASSSRQTSGSTDTQYF.

The J gene is TRBJ2-7, the V gene TRBV5-6; 8 bases match TRBD1. Trimming took 5 bases from V and 5 from J; bases not matched to a gene: 9. The CDR3 is 14 amino acids. Germline V gene sequence: CDR1 SGHDT, CDR2 YYEEEE. The CDR3 sequence: CASRSTGARHEQYF. The CDR3, as DNA: TGTGCCAGCAGATCGACAGGGGCTCGACACGAGCAGTACTTC.